Below, one T cell receptor (beta chain) is given with its context. How the authors handled the data: Estimation of nucleated cell counts was performed using reference gene primer amplification. Only in-frame clones appear in the TCRdb table, and some are missing; sequencing was by immunoSEQ multiplex PCR. That table gives V, J and clone size, and the DNA gave D and trimming. The sample records under 55,000 clones, 88% being singletons. This sample is part of a study of blood T cell repertoires in COVID-19. V lost 4 bases to trimming and J lost 5 bases; unmatched junction nucleotides: 7. The V gene's germline CDR1 is SGHNT and CDR2 YENEEA. CDR3 length equals 16 residues.

The sequence came from a human donor in a cohort sampled during active COVID-19. The specimen was peripheral blood. The genes are TRBV11-3 and TRBJ2-3, with TRBD2 identical over 12 bases. The DNA for the CDR3 is TGTGCCAGCAGCTCCAGACTAGCGGGGGCCAGAGATACGCAGTATTTT. It is translated as CASSSRLAGARDTQYF.